The rows below give T cell receptor beta chains drawn from one sample of a study of T-cell memory formation after mild COVID-19. From the 5' RACE reads, TCRdb called clonotypes with MiXCR, one entry per CDR3 protein. Of 560,000 or so distinct CDR3 sequences in the sample, roughly 17% were seen once. The sequenced sample consisted of PBMCs or a T cell subset sorted from them (not recorded which). Receptors originate from an adult woman who had mild COVID-19 (a few samples of this study predate the infection). Cell type and time point are not known. Both conserved end residues are part of each CDR3. D genes are given only for firm matches. Not every row has a clone size; where given, it reads once, few, many or a size class.

CDR3 DNA: TGTGCCAGCAGTCGCACAGGGGCTCAGGGCTACACCTTC
CDR3 protein: CASSRTGAQGYTF
D gene: TRBD1
clone size: -
V gene: TRBV6-5
J gene: TRBJ1-2

CDR3 DNA: TGTGCCAGCAGTTTCCGGGACTCCGGAGGGGCCAAAAACATTCAGTACTTC
CDR3 protein: CASSFRDSGGAKNIQYF
D gene: -
clone size: few
V gene: TRBV7-2
J gene: TRBJ2-4

CDR3 DNA: TGTGCCAGCAGCCAGGGATATGGCACAGATACGCAGTATTTT
CDR3 protein: CASSQGYGTDTQYF
D gene: -
clone size: few
V gene: TRBV3-1
J gene: TRBJ2-3

CDR3 DNA: TGTGCCAGCAGCTTAGGAGGGGGGACAGGGGACCCGCGCCAGGGGTTCTTC
CDR3 protein: CASSLGGGTGDPRQGFF
D gene: TRBD1
clone size: -
V gene: TRBV7-9
J gene: TRBJ2-1

CDR3 DNA: TGCGCCAGCAGCTTGGGGGGCAGCTCCATGAACACTGAAGCTTTCTTT
CDR3 protein: CASSLGGSSMNTEAFF
D gene: -
clone size: few
V gene: TRBV5-1
J gene: TRBJ1-1

CDR3 DNA: TGTGCCAGCAGTAAGAGTGGGCAGGCGACGCAAGAGACCCAGTACTTC
CDR3 protein: CASSKSGQATQETQYF
D gene: -
clone size: many
V gene: TRBV9
J gene: TRBJ2-5

CDR3 DNA: TGTGCCAGCAGCTTAACGACCTCGACAGGGGGCAATTCACCCCTCCACTTT
CDR3 protein: CASSLTTSTGGNSPLHF
D gene: TRBD1
clone size: -
V gene: TRBV7-3
J gene: TRBJ1-6

CDR3 DNA: TGTGCCAGCAGACCAGGGGGCGCAAGGGGGGCCAACGTCCTGACTTTC
CDR3 protein: CASRPGGARGANVLTF
D gene: TRBD1
clone size: many
V gene: TRBV12-3/TRBV12-4
J gene: TRBJ2-6

CDR3 DNA: TGTGCCTGGACCTACATTGACCGGCCCCCGAATGAAAAACTGTTTTTT
CDR3 protein: CAWTYIDRPPNEKLFF
D gene: -
clone size: -
V gene: TRBV30
J gene: TRBJ1-4

CDR3 DNA: TGTGCCAGCAGTACAGCGACAGGGGGACCGGAAGCTTTCTTT
CDR3 protein: CASSTATGGPEAFF
D gene: TRBD1
clone size: -
V gene: TRBV6-5
J gene: TRBJ1-1

CDR3 DNA: TGTGCCAGCAGCTTGGCGACTAGCGGCGCCCGGGGTACGCAGTATTTT
CDR3 protein: CASSLATSGARGTQYF
D gene: TRBD2
clone size: -
V gene: TRBV12-3/TRBV12-4
J gene: TRBJ2-3

CDR3 DNA: TGTGCCAGCAGACTCCGACAGAGCTCCTACAATGAGCAGTTCTTC
CDR3 protein: CASRLRQSSYNEQFF
D gene: -
clone size: -
V gene: TRBV27
J gene: TRBJ2-1

CDR3 DNA: TGTGCCAGCAGGTTAAGTCAGAACACTGAAGCTTTCTTT
CDR3 protein: CASRLSQNTEAFF
D gene: -
clone size: -
V gene: TRBV12-3/TRBV12-4
J gene: TRBJ1-1

CDR3 DNA: TGTGCCAGCAGTTTATCGGGCGGGCAAACCTACGAGCAGTACTTC
CDR3 protein: CASSLSGGQTYEQYF
D gene: -
clone size: many
V gene: TRBV27
J gene: TRBJ2-7

CDR3 DNA: TGTGCCAGCAGTTTTACGGGAGGAAGGAATGAGCAGTTCTTC
CDR3 protein: CASSFTGGRNEQFF
D gene: TRBD2
clone size: -
V gene: TRBV12-3/TRBV12-4
J gene: TRBJ2-1

CDR3 DNA: TGTGCCATCAGTGAGTCGAGGGGGAACTATGGCTACACCTTC
CDR3 protein: CAISESRGNYGYTF
D gene: -
clone size: -
V gene: TRBV10-3
J gene: TRBJ1-2

CDR3 DNA: TGTGCCAGCAGTCAACGTTCTGGCTATGGCTACACCTTC
CDR3 protein: CASSQRSGYGYTF
D gene: -
clone size: -
V gene: TRBV6-2/TRBV6-3
J gene: TRBJ1-2

CDR3 DNA: TGTGCCAGCAGTTTAACCCCCTCGATCTTAGCAGCTGCTAGCACAGATACGCAGTATTTT
CDR3 protein: CASSLTPSILAAASTDTQYF
D gene: -
clone size: -
V gene: TRBV12-3/TRBV12-4
J gene: TRBJ2-3

CDR3 DNA: TGTGCCAGCAGTGAACAGGGAGGCCACGAGCAGTACTTC
CDR3 protein: CASSEQGGHEQYF
D gene: -
clone size: few
V gene: TRBV27
J gene: TRBJ2-7

CDR3 DNA: TGTGCCAGCAGCCCGCGAATGGACACTGAAGCTTTCTTT
CDR3 protein: CASSPRMDTEAFF
D gene: -
clone size: few
V gene: TRBV4-2
J gene: TRBJ1-1

CDR3 DNA: TGCAGTGCTAGAGATCACGGGGCGGGCTCCTACAATGAGCAGTTCTTC
CDR3 protein: CSARDHGAGSYNEQFF
D gene: -
clone size: -
V gene: TRBV20-1
J gene: TRBJ2-1

CDR3 DNA: TGTGCCAGCAATAGCCTAGCGGACTACGAGCAGTACTTC
CDR3 protein: CASNSLADYEQYF
D gene: TRBD2
clone size: -
V gene: TRBV6-2/TRBV6-3
J gene: TRBJ2-7

CDR3 DNA: TGTGCCAGCAGCCCGACAGGGGGCGCCTACAATGAGCAGTTCTTC
CDR3 protein: CASSPTGGAYNEQFF
D gene: TRBD1
clone size: many
V gene: TRBV12-3/TRBV12-4
J gene: TRBJ2-1

CDR3 DNA: TGTGCCAGCAGCTTGGCGTCGGCCCGCACCGGGGAGCTGTTTTTT
CDR3 protein: CASSLASARTGELFF
D gene: -
clone size: few
V gene: TRBV5-4
J gene: TRBJ2-2

CDR3 DNA: TGTGCCAGCAGCTTAAGGAGAGGGCAGTATAATTCACCCCTCCACTTT
CDR3 protein: CASSLRRGQYNSPLHF
D gene: -
clone size: -
V gene: TRBV7-8
J gene: TRBJ1-6

CDR3 DNA: TGTGCCAGCCGAAGTTACGACAGCCAAGAGACCCAGTACTTC
CDR3 protein: CASRSYDSQETQYF
D gene: -
clone size: few
V gene: TRBV2
J gene: TRBJ2-5

CDR3 DNA: TGTGCCAGCAGCTTGGGGGATGTTGGAGCTTTCTTT
CDR3 protein: CASSLGDVGAFF
D gene: -
clone size: few
V gene: TRBV7-9
J gene: TRBJ1-1

CDR3 DNA: TGCAGTGCTAGCGGGACTAGCGGGAGGGGGCCCACAGATACGCAGTATTTT
CDR3 protein: CSASGTSGRGPTDTQYF
D gene: TRBD2
clone size: -
V gene: TRBV20-1
J gene: TRBJ2-3

CDR3 DNA: TGCGCCAGCAGCCATCTAGCGGGAAGCACAGATACGCAGTATTTT
CDR3 protein: CASSHLAGSTDTQYF
D gene: TRBD2
clone size: -
V gene: TRBV4-3
J gene: TRBJ2-3

CDR3 DNA: TGTGCCAGCAGTCCGGGCCTCCCGAGAGATACGCAGTATTTT
CDR3 protein: CASSPGLPRDTQYF
D gene: -
clone size: -
V gene: TRBV12-3/TRBV12-4
J gene: TRBJ2-3

CDR3 DNA: TGTGCCAGCAGCCCCGGACAGGGGGCGAAAGAAGGCTACACCTTC
CDR3 protein: CASSPGQGAKEGYTF
D gene: TRBD1
clone size: few
V gene: TRBV7-8
J gene: TRBJ1-2

CDR3 DNA: TGCGCCAGCAGCCAAAAAGTTCGGGGTCCAGATACGCAGTATTTT
CDR3 protein: CASSQKVRGPDTQYF
D gene: -
clone size: few
V gene: TRBV4-3
J gene: TRBJ2-3